The subject of this entry is one T cell receptor beta chain. Using immunoSEQ multiplex PCR, the repertoire was profiled, and TCRdb retains in-frame clones only, with some absent. The sample comprises hundreds of thousands of clones, roughly 89% of which are singletons, and roughly 2.9% rests with the top ten. These data originate in a study of blood T cell repertoires in COVID-19. Overall study: PBMCs, B-cell-depleted T cells, or T cells provided the cDNA or gDNA that made up the material.

Germline loops: CDR1 SGHTS, CDR2 YDEGEE. V lost 3 bases and J 5 bases, leaving 12 bases between the germline ends. The CDR3 covers 13 residues. Participants came from around 25 US areas, aged about 18 to 95 years. J is TRBJ2-7 and V is TRBV5-8, with D perhaps TRBD1 (6 bases). The sample was PBMCs or T cells enriched from blood (not recorded which). This clonotype was obtained from a woman in her fifties or sixties who had been exposed to COVID-19. Here the CDR3 DNA reads TGTGCCAGCAGCTATCCAGGGGCCCACGAGCAGTACTTC. Its translation is CASSYPGAHEQYF.